This T cell receptor beta chain is drawn from a study of vaccination and CD4 T cells after COVID-19. Across the study: The stimulating agents, overlapping spike peptides, came from SARS-CoV-2, HCoV-NL63, HCoV-OC43 and HCoV-229E.

Oncomine TCR Beta short-read sequencing was applied to DNA from cultured CD4+ T cells. After culture, CD4+ T cells served as the source for genomic DNA extraction. TCRdb independently ran MiXCR on the PCR reads; one entry per CDR3 protein. The table lists 6,600 or so distinct CDR3 sequences, about 40% of them singletons, with approximately 37% in the top ten. Study-wide results and limits: From a median of about 20 to 38, SARS-CoV-2-reactive clonotypes increased, though not significantly.

Sample treatment: roughly ten-day PBMC culture with coronavirus spike peptide pools or control peptides (ViraFEST assay). The unexposed donor's CD4+ T cells were collected before the COVID-19 pandemic (2011-2018). Via ViraFEST, peptide pools expanded antigen-specific T cells before TCR sequencing. Turning to this clonotype: The antigen is unknown.

This receptor was taken from a human donor in good health. Sequencing was performed on CD4+ T cells from blood, cultured in vitro.

The chain's CDR3 is CASSQDLETQYF. As DNA, the CDR3 is TGTGCCAGCAGCCAAGATCTGGAGACCCAGTACTTC. The V gene is TRBV14, the J gene TRBJ2-5; D not resolved. Trimming pared 0 bases from V and 5 bases from J, leaving 4 bases between. The CDR3 contains 12 residues. CDR1 SGHDN and CDR2 FVKESK come from the germline V gene.